This TCR beta chain is drawn from a study of blood T cell repertoires in COVID-19. TCRdb keeps only in-frame clones here, not all; method: immunoSEQ multiplex PCR. The table records more than 35,000 clones, 69% of them present only once. Germline trimming cut 7 bases from V and 5 bases from J; bases unmatched to any gene: 6. The CDR3 runs to 13 residues. Sequences were obtained from peripheral blood. This clonotype originated in a man older than 75 with acute or convalescent COVID-19. The V gene is TRBV12-3 or TRBV12-4, the J gene TRBJ2-3; 7 positions match TRBD2. CDR3 loop: CASTWREQDTQYF. The CDR3, as DNA: TGTGCCAGCACTTGGCGGGAGCAAGATACGCAGTATTTT.